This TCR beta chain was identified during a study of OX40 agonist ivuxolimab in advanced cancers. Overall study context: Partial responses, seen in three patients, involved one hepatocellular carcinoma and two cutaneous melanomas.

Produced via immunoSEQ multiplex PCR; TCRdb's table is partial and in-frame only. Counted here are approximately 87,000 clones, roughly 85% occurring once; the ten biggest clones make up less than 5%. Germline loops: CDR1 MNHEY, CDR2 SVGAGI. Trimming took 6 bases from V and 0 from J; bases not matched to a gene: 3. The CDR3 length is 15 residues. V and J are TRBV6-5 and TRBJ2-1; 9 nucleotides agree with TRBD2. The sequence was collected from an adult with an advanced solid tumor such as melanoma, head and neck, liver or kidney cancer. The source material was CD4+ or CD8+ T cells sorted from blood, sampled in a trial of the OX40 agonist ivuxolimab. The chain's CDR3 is CASSHSGGSYNEQFF. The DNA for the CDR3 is TGTGCCAGCAGCCATAGCGGGGGCTCCTACAATGAGCAGTTCTTC.